These 27 T cell receptor beta chains were all obtained from the same sample, sequenced in a study of T cells in Graves' hyperthyroidism and ophthalmopathy. TCR beta CDR3 region amplification was performed from RNA transcripts. Initially, a first-round RT-PCR of the TCR CDR3 employed the HTBI primer set. TCRdb passed the multiplex PCR reads through MiXCR, listing each CDR3 protein once. The repertoire has around 800,000 distinct CDR3 sequences, roughly 37% of them found once; the top ten carry approximately 8.7%. Sequenced input: blood. Receptors originate from a man between 18 and 29 years old with Graves' hyperthyroidism.

The CDR3 nucleotides are TGTGCCAGCAGCTTGTGGGGGGGGAATTCACCCCTCCACTTT. Protein sequence: CASSLWGGNSPLHF. This chain uses TRBV14 with TRBJ1-6; a possible D gene is TRBD1 (5 bases). The CDR3 is 14 residues long. CDR1 is SGHDN and CDR2 is FVKESK in the germline V gene. The V and J ends lost 5 bases and 7 bases respectively, with 12 bases between them. The full variable domain, completed using reference TRBV14 and TRBJ1-6, is EAGVTQFPSHSVIEKGQTVTLRCDPISGHDNLYWYRRVMGKEIKFLLHFVKESKQDESGMPNNRFLAERTGGTYSTLKVQPAELEDSGVYFCASSLWGGNSPLHFGNGTRLTVT.

This clonotype was seen a handful of times. The V gene is TRBV7-9, the J gene TRBJ2-7; TRBD2 might be the D (6 bases). The V end was cut by 9 bases, the J end by 4 bases, with 16 bases between. The CDR3 is 13 residues long. Germline-derived CDR1 and CDR2 are SEHNR and FQNEAQ (reference sequence). CDR3: CASVGGNSYEQYF. The DNA for the CDR3 is TGTGCCAGTGTCGGGGGTAACTCATACGAGCAGTACTTC.

This clonotype was found a few times. V usage is TRBV11-3 and J usage is TRBJ1-5; maybe TRBD1 (5 bases). Trimming cost V 4 bases and J 1 base, with 14 bases left between them. CDR1 is SGHNT, CDR2 YENEEA, per germline. This CDR3 comprises 16 residues. CDR3 DNA: TGTGCCAGCAGCTATCCCCGGGACGGGAGCAATCAGCCCCAGCATTTT. Its protein product is CASSYPRDGSNQPQHF.

The genes are TRBV20-1 and TRBJ2-7; D perhaps matches TRBD1 (5 bases). Trimming cost V 6 bases and J 2 bases, with 17 bases left between them. The CDR3 has 14 residues. Germline-derived CDR1 and CDR2 are DFQATT and SNEGSKA (reference sequence). This CDR3 is CSASSPDTPYEQYF. In DNA form, the CDR3 reads TGCAGTGCCAGCAGCCCGGACACTCCCTACGAGCAGTACTTC.

The rearrangement joins TRBV20-1 to TRBJ1-6; tentatively, D is TRBD1 (6 bases). This CDR3 region has 13 residues. Germline CDR1 DFQATT, CDR2 SNEGSKA (reference sequence). V was clipped by 6 bases and J by 4 bases, with 10 bases between them. CDR3 sequence: CSASGQYNSPLHF. The CDR3, as DNA: TGCAGTGCGTCAGGACAGTATAATTCACCCCTCCACTTT.

This clonotype has ten or more counts. The chain combines TRBV19 with TRBJ2-7, with a possible D match to TRBD1 (5 bases). The CDR3 is 13 amino acids. Germline V lookup: CDR1 LNHDA, CDR2 SQIVND (reference sequence). V lost 3 bases, J lost 5 bases, and 11 bases lay in between. The CDR3 is CASSMGHGDEQYF. The CDR3 DNA reads TGTGCCAGTAGTATGGGGCATGGGGACGAGCAGTACTTC.

In its sample, this clonotype was seen a few times. V is TRBV5-5 and J is TRBJ2-7; maybe TRBD2 (5 bases). Trimming stripped 0 bases from V and 2 bases from J, with 12 bases between. This CDR3 comprises 15 residues. From germline, CDR1 is SGHKS and CDR2 YYEKEE (reference sequence). CDR3 amino acids: CASSLGGSGTYEQYF. As DNA, the CDR3 is TGTGCCAGCAGCTTGGGAGGGTCCGGGACCTACGAGCAGTACTTC.

This chain links TRBV6-6 with TRBJ2-5; 8 nucleotides line up with TRBD1. In germline, CDR1 is MNHNY, CDR2 SVGAGI (reference sequence). The CDR3 spans 15 residues. Germline trimming cut 1 base from V and 5 bases from J; bases unmatched to any gene: 6. Written as DNA, the CDR3 is TGTGCCAGCAGTTACTTGCAGGGGGCGGGGGAGACCCAGTACTTC. Translation: CASSYLQGAGETQYF.

With regard to this clonotype: A much larger clonotype is one base distant, so this may be a read error. The V gene is TRBV7-9, the J gene TRBJ2-2; unclear D gene. Germline assignment: CDR1 SEHNR and CDR2 FQNEAQ (reference sequence). This CDR3 comprises 10 residues. Deletions cut 5 bases from V and 9 bases from J, with 4 bases between. CDR3 amino acids: CASSPRELFF. CDR3 coding DNA: TGTGCCAGCAGCCCTAGGGAGCTGTTTTTT.

In its sample, this clonotype was seen a few times. The chain is built from TRBV7-9 and TRBJ2-2; D is unresolved. This CDR3 comprises 14 residues. Germline V gene sequence: CDR1 SEHNR, CDR2 FQNEAQ (reference sequence). V lost 6 bases and J lost 6, with 14 bases in between. The CDR3 protein is CASSTRFFPGELFF. The CDR3 DNA reads TGTGCCAGCAGTACCAGATTCTTCCCCGGGGAGCTGTTTTTT.

This clonotype was seen at least ten times. The chain carries TRBV10-3 and TRBJ1-6; D gene ambiguous. Trimming shortened V by 2 bases and J by 10 bases, and 12 bases separated the two germline ends. The CDR3 runs 14 residues. Germline V gene lookup returns CDR1 ENHRY and CDR2 SYGVKD. The CDR3 protein is CAISEGTVASPLHF. The CDR3 DNA follows: TGTGCCATCAGTGAGGGAACCGTTGCATCACCCCTCCACTTT.

The chain joins TRBV10-3 to TRBJ1-2, with TRBD1 identical over 7 bases. Germline V gene lookup returns CDR1 ENHRY and CDR2 SYGVKD. This CDR3 has 14 residues. Trimming cost V 5 bases and J 12 bases; bases outside gene matches: 15. The chain's CDR3 is CAISPQGVHSGNTF. The DNA for the CDR3 is TGTGCCATCAGTCCCCAGGGGGTCCACTCTGGAAACACCTTC.

This clonotype was seen ten or more times. The chain recombines TRBV19 with TRBJ1-6, with TRBD1 matching 10 bases. Trimming at V came to 6 bases and at J to 4 bases, leaving 6 bases not matched to a gene. The CDR3 contains 16 residues. CDR1 and CDR2 (germline): LNHDA, SQIVND (reference sequence). The CDR3 loop is CASSRDRGPYNSPLHF. In nucleotides, the CDR3 is TGTGCCAGTAGCAGGGACAGGGGTCCATATAATTCACCCCTCCACTTT.

This clonotype has ten or more counts. The V call is TRBV5-1, the J call TRBJ2-7, with TRBD2 as a possible D gene (6 bases). The CDR3 is 13 amino acids. V was pared by 4 bases and J by 6 bases, with 14 bases between. Per the germline V gene, CDR1 is SGHRS and CDR2 is YFSETQ. CDR3: CASSTWGDGEQYF. The CDR3 DNA reads TGCGCCAGCAGCACGTGGGGGGACGGCGAGCAGTACTTC.

The V gene is TRBV13, the J gene TRBJ1-1; possibly TRBD1 for D (5 bases). Deletions cut 7 bases from V and 1 base from J, with 10 bases between. From germline, CDR1 is PRHDT and CDR2 FYEKMQ (reference sequence). This CDR3 contains 13 residues. DNA for the CDR3: TGTGCCAGCACGCAAACAGGGAACACTGAAGCTTTCTTT. Translated, it gives CASTQTGNTEAFF. Full variable domain (missing parts from reference TRBV13 and TRBJ1-1): AAGVIQSPRHLIKEKRETATLKCYPIPRHDTVYWYQQGPGQDPQFLISFYEKMQSDKGSIPDRFSAQQFSDYHSELNMSSLELGDSALYFCASTQTGNTEAFFGQGTRLTVV.

V is TRBV7-2 and J is TRBJ2-6; 7 nucleotides line up with TRBD2. The germline V gene encodes CDR1 SGHTA and CDR2 FQGNSA. The length of the CDR3 is 16 residues. With 0 bases clipped from V and 4 bases from J, the junction kept 3 bases outside the gene matches. The DNA for the CDR3 is TGTGCCAGCAGCTTAGCGGGAGGGACCGGGGCCAACGTCCTGACTTTC. Encoded protein: CASSLAGGTGANVLTF.

This clonotype was counted only a few times. This chain joins TRBV7-3 and TRBJ2-5; D is possibly TRBD2 (6 bases). This CDR3 has 13 amino acids. Germline assignment: CDR1 SGHTA and CDR2 FQGTGA. Trimming took off 5 bases at V and 5 bases at J, with 12 bases between the two ends. CDR3 amino acids: CASSPRLEETQYF. The CDR3 DNA follows: TGTGCCAGCAGCCCGAGACTAGAGGAGACCCAGTACTTC.

This clonotype was observed many times. This chain connects TRBV2 to TRBJ2-7; 8 bases fit TRBD1. The CDR3 runs 14 residues. Germline CDR1 is SNHLY and CDR2 is FYNNEI. V lost 3 bases and J lost 6; bases outside the gene matches: 7. The CDR3 sequence: CASSDWTGISEQYF. DNA of the CDR3: TGTGCCAGCAGTGATTGGACAGGGATTAGCGAGCAGTACTTC.

The rearrangement links TRBV7-9 to TRBJ2-2, with D possibly matching TRBD2 (5 bases). The ends were cut back, 5 bases at V and 5 bases at J, with 15 bases in the middle. The V gene's germline CDR1 is SEHNR and CDR2 FQNEAQ (reference sequence). CDR3 length: 15 amino acids. CDR3: CASSGAAPGTGELFF. CDR3 bases: TGTGCCAGCAGCGGAGCGGCCCCGGGAACCGGGGAGCTGTTTTTT.

CDR3: CASSALRDRGYEQYF. As DNA, the CDR3 is TGTGCCAGCAGCGCCCTCCGGGACAGGGGTTACGAGCAGTACTTC. The V and J genes are TRBV7-2 and TRBJ2-7; 10 bases map to TRBD1. The germline gives CDR1 SGHTA, CDR2 FQGNSA. Unmatched junction bases numbered 8, after V lost 5 bases and J lost 4 bases. This CDR3 region has 15 residues.

This clonotype was recorded many times. The gene calls are TRBV7-9 and TRBJ1-2, with D uncertain. Per the germline V gene, CDR1 is SEHNR and CDR2 is FQNEAQ (reference sequence). The CDR3 is 12 amino acids. Trimming shortened V by 1 base and J by 4 bases, and 4 bases separated the two germline ends. CDR3 nucleotides: TGTGCCAGCAGCTTAGGGGGCTATGGCTACACCTTC. Protein product: CASSLGGYGYTF. The complete variable domain, with remaining parts taken from reference TRBV7-9 and TRBJ1-2, reads DTGVSQNPRHKITKRGQNVTFRCDPISEHNRLYWYRQTLGQGPEFLTYFQNEAQLEKSRLLSDRFSAERPKGSFSTLEIQRTEQGDSAMYLCASSLGGYGYTFGSGTRLTVV.

The chain employs TRBV10-3 and TRBJ2-7, with 8 positions matching TRBD2. The germline CDR1 and CDR2 sequences are ENHRY and SYGVKD. Losses at the gene ends were 6 bases for V and 1 base for J; bases not matched to a gene: 2. The CDR3 totals 13 residues. CDR3 sequence: CAISVAGSYEQYF. Here the CDR3 DNA reads TGTGCCATCAGCGTAGCGGGGTCCTACGAGCAGTACTTC.

This chain links TRBV7-9 with TRBJ2-2; D not resolved. From germline, CDR1 is SEHNR and CDR2 FQNEAQ (reference sequence). The V gene lost 5 bases and the J gene lost 6 bases, with 16 bases spanning the gap. This CDR3 comprises 15 residues. CDR3 DNA: TGTGCCAGCAGCCCCTTCGCTTGGAAGCCCGGGGAGCTGTTTTTT. This translates into CASSPFAWKPGELFF.

With respect to this clonotype: The DNA is left out, because the CDR3 cannot be placed on it with certainty; the CDR3 is given as TCRdb lists it. The chain combines TRBV5-1 with TRBJ1-3. The CDR3 sequence runs 14 residues, both termini included. Germline V gives CDR1 SGHRS, CDR2 YFSETQ. CDR3 loop: CASSLVGSGNTTYF.

This clonotype was counted once. Its ends do not fully match the called genes, so a read error is possible. The V and J genes are TRBV2 and TRBJ1-5; no firm D call. Germline CDR1 SNHLY, CDR2 FYNNEI. This CDR3 comprises 13 residues. The CDR3 protein is CAGSLMGDQPQHF. The DNA of the CDR3 is TGTGCCGGCAGTTTAATGGGCGATCAGCCCCAGCATTTT.

This clonotype was seen repeatedly, ten times or more. This chain uses TRBV7-3 with TRBJ2-6; D uncertain. Germline CDR1 is SGHTA and CDR2 is FQGTGA. Between the trimmed V and J ends, which lost 0 bases and 4 bases, there was a span of 4 bases. The CDR3 sequence is 14 residues long. The CDR3 DNA sequence: TGTGCCAGCAGCTTAACCCGAGGGGCCAACGTCCTGACTTTC. It specifies CASSLTRGANVLTF.

This clonotype was detected only a few times. The V call is TRBV7-9, the J call TRBJ1-5, with a weak D call TRBD1 (6 bases). The CDR3 runs to 15 residues. The V gene lost 4 bases and the J gene lost 6 bases, with 16 bases spanning the gap. Germline V gene data show CDR1 as SEHNR and CDR2 as FQNEAQ (reference sequence). CDR3 in DNA: TGTGCCAGCAGCTCCGACAGGTCTCTCGGTCAGCCCCAGCATTTT. Its translation is CASSSDRSLGQPQHF.